These 22 T cell receptor beta chains share one sample of origin, sequenced in a study of blood T cells in healthy people across ages. A second PCR, run for roughly 7 to 12 cycles, used a sample-barcoded 5' primer plus a J-beta primer mix. TCRdb analysed the 5' RACE reads with MiXCR anew, one entry per CDR3 protein. Of 800,000 or so distinct CDR3 sequences in the sample, approximately 25% were seen once. This sample also appeared in a second study, on T cells of mothers and their children.

Sequencing used blood. These receptors came from a boy aged 5-17 years in good health.

The rearrangement joins TRBV20-1 to TRBJ2-7, with D uncertain. The CDR3 is 15 amino acids. V lost 0 bases, J lost 2 bases, and 14 bases lay in between. CDR1 and CDR2 from the germline V gene are DFQATT and SNEGSKA (reference sequence). CDR3 amino acids: CSARDRPFSPYEQYF. The CDR3, as DNA: TGCAGTGCTAGAGATCGGCCTTTCTCTCCCTACGAGCAGTACTTC.

This clonotype occurred a few times. CDR3 residues: CASSGTTATLGANEQFF. The CDR3 DNA follows: TGTGCCAGCAGCGGGACTACCGCAACGCTTGGGGCCAATGAGCAGTTCTTC. V usage is TRBV12-3 or TRBV12-4 and J usage is TRBJ2-1; 7 nucleotides match TRBD2. Trimming cost V 6 bases and J 6 bases; bases outside gene matches: 17. The CDR3 has 17 amino acids.

This chain links TRBV29-1 with TRBJ2-7, with a possible D match to TRBD2 (5 bases). Per germline, CDR1 SQVTM and CDR2 ANQGSEA. The CDR3 has 12 amino acids. Trimming shortened V by 6 bases and J by 5 bases, and 14 bases separated the two germline ends. The CDR3 coding sequence is TGCAGCGTCGGACTGGCATCCAACGAGCAGTACTTC. Translating it yields CSVGLASNEQYF.

The rearrangement links TRBV15 to TRBJ1-1; no reliable D call. Germline CDR1 and CDR2: LNHNV and YYDKDF (reference sequence). This CDR3 spans 14 amino acids. Trimming cost V 1 base and J 3 bases, with 9 bases left between them. The CDR3: CATSRGDLDTEAFF. CDR3 nucleotide sequence: TGTGCCACCAGCAGAGGTGACCTGGACACTGAAGCTTTCTTT.

CDR3 region: CASSLFRSTDTQYF. The CDR3, as DNA: TGTGCCAGCAGCTTATTTCGATCAACAGATACGCAGTATTTT. This chain connects TRBV7-2 to TRBJ2-3; D call uncertain. Germline CDR1 is SGHTA and CDR2 is FQGNSA. This CDR3 has 14 residues. Trimming stripped 2 bases from V and 3 bases from J, with 9 bases between.

This clonotype showed up just a few times. The chain carries TRBV4-3 and TRBJ1-4; 7 bases fit TRBD1. The J segment lost 5 bases and the V segment lost 4 bases, leaving 7 bases of the junction unmatched. The CDR3 has 15 residues. Germline CDR1 and CDR2: LGHNA and YSLEER. The chain's CDR3 is CASSLFPGQNEKLFF. Written as DNA, the CDR3 is TGCGCCAGCAGCCTTTTTCCGGGACAGAATGAAAAACTGTTTTTT.

In the case of this clonotype: Compared with germline, one end of the junction differs, possibly owing to a read error. This sequence joins TRBV7-2 and TRBJ2-1, with D perhaps TRBD1 or TRBD2 (6 bases each). Germline V gives CDR1 SGHTA, CDR2 FQGNSA. The length of the CDR3 is 13 residues. Written as DNA, the CDR3 is TGTGCCAGCAGCTTAGTCTATACGGGGGCGGGGTACTTC. This codes for CASSLVYTGAGYF.

This clonotype came up a few times. A junction boundary mismatches the germline segment, possibly from a read error. This sequence joins TRBV6-5 and TRBJ2-3; weak D call: TRBD2 (6 bases). Germline CDR1 reads MNHEY; CDR2 reads SVGAGI. The CDR3 covers 14 residues. CDR3 residues: CVSSYSGDTDTQYF. CDR3 coding DNA: TGTGTCAGCAGTTACTCGGGGGACACAGATACGCAGTATTTT.

The chain links TRBV9 to TRBJ2-5; 9 bases are shared with TRBD1. The J call may be in error: the DNA end matches TRBJ2-1 better. Germline values: CDR1 SGDLS, CDR2 YYNGEE. This CDR3 contains 15 residues. In DNA, the CDR3 is TGTGCCAGCAGCCCAGACGGGACAGGGTGCGAATGGCAGTTCTTC. Its protein is CASSPDGTGCEWQFF.

The J gene is TRBJ2-3, the V gene TRBV20-1; D remains unclear. V was pared by 0 bases and J by 6 bases, with 16 bases between. This CDR3 comprises 15 residues. Germline CDR1 and CDR2: DFQATT and SNEGSKA (reference sequence). DNA for the CDR3: TGCAGTGCTAGAGATATGTCACCGAAGACGGATACGCAGTATTTT. As protein: CSARDMSPKTDTQYF.

This clonotype was observed a few times. The genes are TRBV7-2 and TRBJ2-5, with D tentatively TRBD2 (5 bases). The J call may be wrong; the DNA end is better matched by TRBJ2-7. The CDR3 sequence is 14 residues long. Germline V gene lookup returns CDR1 SGHTA and CDR2 FQGNSA. The CDR3 reads CASGFYLSGYEQYF. DNA of the CDR3: TGTGCCAGCGGGTTTTATTTGAGCGGCTACGAGCAGTACTTC.

This chain links TRBV12-3 or TRBV12-4 with TRBJ1-1; D is unresolved. This CDR3 has 15 amino acids. The V gene lost 6 bases and the J gene lost 4 bases, with 18 bases spanning the gap. This chain's CDR3 is CASREEGSSLTEAFF. For the CDR3, the DNA is TGTGCCAGCAGAGAGGAGGGATCGAGTCTCACTGAAGCTTTCTTT.

The chain is built from TRBV20-1 and TRBJ2-7, with 7 bases matching TRBD2. Trimming cost V 4 bases and J 3 bases; bases outside gene matches: 9. Germline V CDR1 and CDR2: DFQATT, SNEGSKA (reference sequence). This CDR3 has 14 amino acids. CDR3 sequence: CSATRERVFYEQYF. CDR3 bases: TGCAGTGCTACGCGGGAGAGGGTATTCTACGAGCAGTACTTC.

This rearrangement joins TRBV7-2 to TRBJ1-2; D is unresolved. The ends were cut back, 4 bases at V and 5 bases at J, with 11 bases in the middle. Looked up from germline, CDR1 is SGHTA and CDR2 is FQGNSA. This CDR3 is built from 13 residues. CDR3 protein: CASSSKGGYGYTF. As DNA, the CDR3 is TGTGCCAGCAGCTCCAAAGGTGGATATGGCTACACCTTC.

The rearrangement joins TRBV27 to TRBJ2-4; D remains unclear. The length of the CDR3 is 13 residues. Between the trimmed V and J ends, which lost 3 bases and 9 bases, there was a span of 12 bases. Germline lookup yields CDR1 MNHEY and CDR2 SMNVEV (reference sequence). The CDR3 loop reads CASSLESLGIQYF. The DNA of the CDR3 is TGTGCCAGCAGTTTGGAGTCGTTAGGCATTCAGTACTTC.

V and J are TRBV7-2 and TRBJ2-5, with TRBD2 as a possible D gene (6 bases). Judging by the DNA end, TRBJ2-7 fits better; the J call may be wrong. Per germline, CDR1 SGHTA and CDR2 FQGNSA. The CDR3 sequence is 14 residues long. The chain's CDR3 is CASSQDGLTYEQYF. In DNA form, the CDR3 reads TGTGCCAGCAGCCAGGACGGACTAACCTACGAGCAGTACTTC.

V and J are TRBV7-2 and TRBJ2-7; D call uncertain. Trimming took 2 bases from V and 0 from J, leaving 8 bases between them. The CDR3 extends over 14 amino acids. Germline V CDR1 and CDR2: SGHTA, FQGNSA. In DNA form, the CDR3 reads TGTGCCAGCAGCTTACCTCCTTTCTCCTACGAGCAGTACTTC. It encodes CASSLPPFSYEQYF. Looking up the rest from reference TRBV7-2 and TRBJ2-7 gives the full variable domain: GAGVSQSPSNKVTEKGKDVELRCDPISGHTALYWYRQSLGQGLEFLIYFQGNSAPDKSGLPSDRFSAERTGGSVSTLTIQRTQQEDSAVYLCASSLPPFSYEQYFGPGTRLTVT.

This clonotype was found a few times. The V and J genes are TRBV10-3 and TRBJ2-1; no firm D call. With the DNA end fitting TRBJ2-7 better, the J assignment may be wrong. The length of the CDR3 is 13 residues. Germline lookup yields CDR1 ENHRY and CDR2 SYGVKD. The CDR3 loop is CAISEADGYEQYF. Written as DNA, the CDR3 is TGTGCCATCAGTGAGGCGGACGGGTACGAGCAGTACTTC.

This chain links TRBV5-1 with TRBJ2-7, with 8 nucleotides matching TRBD2. The J call may be incorrect, as the DNA end agrees better with TRBJ2-1. The CDR3 runs 15 residues. Germline V gene lookup returns CDR1 SGHRS and CDR2 YFSETQ. CDR3 coding DNA: TGCGCCAGCAGCTTGGCGGAGCGGGGGTACAATGAGCAGTTCTTC. This codes for CASSLAERGYNEQFF.

V gene TRBV20-1 combines with J gene TRBJ1-1; D perhaps matches TRBD1 (5 bases). Between the trimmed V and J ends, which lost 1 base and 3 bases, there was a span of 18 bases. Germline CDR1 reads DFQATT; CDR2 reads SNEGSKA (reference sequence). The length of the CDR3 is 16 residues. The CDR3 sequence: CSARGSFPGGDTEAFF. The CDR3 bases are TGCAGTGCTAGAGGCTCGTTTCCCGGGGGTGACACTGAAGCTTTCTTT.

This clonotype was recorded a few times. This rearrangement joins TRBV2 to TRBJ1-2; no definite D call. The CDR3 is 14 residues long. Germline assignment: CDR1 SNHLY and CDR2 FYNNEI. The ends were cut back, 1 base at V and 4 bases at J, with 10 bases in the middle. Written as DNA, the CDR3 is TGTGCCAGCAGTGAAGAGCGGGGAACCTATGGCTACACCTTC. Its protein is CASSEERGTYGYTF. Full variable domain (rest looked up from reference TRBV2 and TRBJ1-2): EPEVTQTPSHQVTQMGQEVILRCVPISNHLYFYWYRQILGQKVEFLVSFYNNEISEKSEIFDDQFSVERPDGSNFTLKIRSTKLEDSAMYFCASSEERGTYGYTFGSGTRLTVV.

The chain has TRBV4-2 and TRBJ1-3; weak D call: TRBD1 (5 bases). This CDR3 is built from 17 residues. Between the trimmed V and J ends, which lost 0 bases and 0 bases, there was a span of 12 bases. Germline V CDR1 and CDR2: LGHNA, YNFKEQ. CDR3 sequence: CASSQDLEGSSGNTIYF. For the CDR3, the DNA is TGTGCCAGCAGCCAAGATCTCGAGGGGAGCTCTGGAAACACCATATATTTT.